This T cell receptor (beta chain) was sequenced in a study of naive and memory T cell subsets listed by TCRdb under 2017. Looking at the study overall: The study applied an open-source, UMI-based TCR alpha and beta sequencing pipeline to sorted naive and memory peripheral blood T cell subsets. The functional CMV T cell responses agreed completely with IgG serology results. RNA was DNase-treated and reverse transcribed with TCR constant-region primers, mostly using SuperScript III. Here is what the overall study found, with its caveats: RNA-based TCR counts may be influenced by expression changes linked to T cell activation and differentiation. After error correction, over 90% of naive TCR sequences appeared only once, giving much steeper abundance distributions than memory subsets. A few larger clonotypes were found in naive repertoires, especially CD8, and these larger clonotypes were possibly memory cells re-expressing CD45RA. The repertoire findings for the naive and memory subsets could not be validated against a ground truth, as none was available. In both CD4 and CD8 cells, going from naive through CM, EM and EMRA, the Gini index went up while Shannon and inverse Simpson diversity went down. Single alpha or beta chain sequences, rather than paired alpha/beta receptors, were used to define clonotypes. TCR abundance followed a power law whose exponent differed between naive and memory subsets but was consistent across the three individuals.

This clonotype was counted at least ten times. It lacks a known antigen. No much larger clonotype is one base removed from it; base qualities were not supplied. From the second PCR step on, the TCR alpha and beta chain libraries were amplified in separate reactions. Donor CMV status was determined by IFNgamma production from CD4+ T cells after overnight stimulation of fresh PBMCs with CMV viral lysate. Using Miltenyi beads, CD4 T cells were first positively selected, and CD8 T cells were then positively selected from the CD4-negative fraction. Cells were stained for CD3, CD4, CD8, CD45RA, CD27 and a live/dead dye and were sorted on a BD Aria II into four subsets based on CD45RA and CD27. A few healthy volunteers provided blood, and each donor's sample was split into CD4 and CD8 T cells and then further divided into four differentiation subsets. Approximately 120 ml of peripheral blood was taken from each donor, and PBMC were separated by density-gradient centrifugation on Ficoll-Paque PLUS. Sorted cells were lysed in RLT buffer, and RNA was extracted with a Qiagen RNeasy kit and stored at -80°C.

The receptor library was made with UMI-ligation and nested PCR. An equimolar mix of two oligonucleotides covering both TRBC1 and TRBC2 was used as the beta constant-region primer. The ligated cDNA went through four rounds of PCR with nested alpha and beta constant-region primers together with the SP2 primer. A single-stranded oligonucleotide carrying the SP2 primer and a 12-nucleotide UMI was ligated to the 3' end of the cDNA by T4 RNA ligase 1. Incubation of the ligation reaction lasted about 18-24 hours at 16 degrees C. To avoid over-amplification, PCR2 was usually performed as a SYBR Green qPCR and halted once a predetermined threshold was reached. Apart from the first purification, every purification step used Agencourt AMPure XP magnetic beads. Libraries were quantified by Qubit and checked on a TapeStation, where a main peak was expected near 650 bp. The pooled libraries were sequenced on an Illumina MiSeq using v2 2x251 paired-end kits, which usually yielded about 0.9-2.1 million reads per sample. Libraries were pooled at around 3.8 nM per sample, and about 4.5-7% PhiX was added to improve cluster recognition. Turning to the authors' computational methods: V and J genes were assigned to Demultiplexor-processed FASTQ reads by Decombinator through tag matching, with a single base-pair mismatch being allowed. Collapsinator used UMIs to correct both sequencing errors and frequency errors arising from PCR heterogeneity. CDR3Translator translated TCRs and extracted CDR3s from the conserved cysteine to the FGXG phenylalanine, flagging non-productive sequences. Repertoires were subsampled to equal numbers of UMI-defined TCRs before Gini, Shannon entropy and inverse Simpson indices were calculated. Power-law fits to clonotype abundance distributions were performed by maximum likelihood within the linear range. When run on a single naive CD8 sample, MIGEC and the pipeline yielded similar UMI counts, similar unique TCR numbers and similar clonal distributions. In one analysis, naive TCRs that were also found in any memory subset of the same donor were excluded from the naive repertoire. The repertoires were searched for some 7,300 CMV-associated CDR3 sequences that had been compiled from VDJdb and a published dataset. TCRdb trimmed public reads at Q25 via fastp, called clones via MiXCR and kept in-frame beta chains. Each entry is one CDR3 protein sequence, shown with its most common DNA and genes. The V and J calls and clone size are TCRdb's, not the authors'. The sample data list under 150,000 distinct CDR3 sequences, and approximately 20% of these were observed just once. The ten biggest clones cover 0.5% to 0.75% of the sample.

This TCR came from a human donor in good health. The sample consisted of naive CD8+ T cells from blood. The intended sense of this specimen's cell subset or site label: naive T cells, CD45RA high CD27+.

The CDR3 region: CASSFGTEAFF. The sequenced DNA: TGTGCCAGCAGTTTTGGTACTGAAGCTTTCTTT. The chain is assembled from TRBV28 and TRBJ1-1, with no reliable assignment of the D segment. The CDR3 numbers 11 residues from cysteine through phenylalanine. Only CDR3 DNA remains: 33 bases, in frame from the first base. According to the germline V gene, CDR1 reads MDHEN and CDR2 reads SYDVKM. The junction shows trimming of 3 bases on V and 5 bases on J, plus 4 bases between the germline ends.